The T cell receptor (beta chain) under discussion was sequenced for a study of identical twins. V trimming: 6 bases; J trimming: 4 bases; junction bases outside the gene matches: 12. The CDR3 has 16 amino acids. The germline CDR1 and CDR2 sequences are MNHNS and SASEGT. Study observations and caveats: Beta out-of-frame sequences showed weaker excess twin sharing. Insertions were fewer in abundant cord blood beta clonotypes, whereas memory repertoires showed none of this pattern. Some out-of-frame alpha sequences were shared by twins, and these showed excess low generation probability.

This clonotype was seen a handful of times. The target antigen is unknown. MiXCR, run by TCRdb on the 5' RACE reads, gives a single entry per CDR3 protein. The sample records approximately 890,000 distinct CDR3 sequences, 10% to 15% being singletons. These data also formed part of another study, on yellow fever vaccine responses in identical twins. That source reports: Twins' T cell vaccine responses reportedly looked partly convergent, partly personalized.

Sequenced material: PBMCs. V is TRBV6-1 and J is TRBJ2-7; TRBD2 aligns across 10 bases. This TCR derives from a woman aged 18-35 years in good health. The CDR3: CASRAGPGTSVYEQYV. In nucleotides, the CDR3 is TGTGCCAGCAGAGCGGGTCCCGGGACTAGCGTATACGAGCAGTACGTC.